This T cell receptor (beta chain) was sequenced in a study of CD8 T cells in ankylosing spondylitis. Study conclusions and caveats: Earlier literature documents some of the motif variants in reactive arthritis synovial fluid and blood. Within ankylosing spondylitis blood, a TCR beta motif made up of under 10 highly homologous variants appeared to be characteristic.

There are 12 residues in the CDR3. Germline V gives CDR1 LGHDT, CDR2 YNNKEL (reference sequence). V was shortened by 0 bases and J by 10 bases, with 4 bases between the two germline ends. Construction of TCR beta libraries was performed using quantitative 5'-RACE with molecular barcodes. TCRdb ran MiXCR on the 5' RACE reads and lists one entry per CDR3 protein. The table has roughly 200,000 distinct CDR3 sequences, 9.5% to 15% seen once; the top ten hold 16%. This clonotype was seen only a few times. What it binds is not known. The receptor was isolated from a male donor with ankylosing spondylitis or in good health (not recorded which). Sequencing input: blood, either unsorted or a sorted T cell fraction (not recorded which). The chain links TRBV3-1 to TRBJ1-6; D not certain. This CDR3 is CASSQEGSPLHF. As DNA, the CDR3 is TGTGCCAGCAGCCAAGAAGGATCACCCCTCCACTTT.